Sequencing of this T cell receptor beta chain was carried out in a study of T-cell reconstitution after alpha-beta-depleted transplantation in children. Study conclusions and caveats: Expanded graft clones numbering several hundred reportedly gave rise to alpha-beta T cells about two months after transplant. T-cell numbers and diversity one year post-transplant derived largely from freshly generated T cells.

Preparation of the TCRbeta library was carried out with unique molecular identifiers. From the PCR reads, TCRdb called clonotypes with MiXCR, one entry per CDR3 protein. Of some 460,000 distinct CDR3 sequences listed, around 15% are singletons. With respect to this clonotype: Its antigen is not identified.

The CDR3 loop spans 15 amino acids. Trimming took 8 bases from V and 4 from J, leaving 21 bases between them. Germline CDR1 reads SGHAT; CDR2 reads FQNNGV. V usage is TRBV11-2 and J usage is TRBJ2-7; D is possibly TRBD1 or TRBD2 (5 bases each). The receptor's source is a boy younger than two who had a stem cell transplant for Wiskott-Aldrich syndrome, so the T cells may come from the graft donor. The material was PBMCs, mostly from graft donor cells, obtained 360 days after TCRalphabeta/CD19-depleted stem cell transplant. CDR3 sequence (DNA): TGTGCCAGCCTAAGGTTAACGGGGCCTCTTTACGAGCAGTACTTC. It specifies CASLRLTGPLYEQYF.